This entry describes one T cell receptor (beta chain). The antigen remains unidentified. At one end the junction does not follow the germline gene, possibly because of a read error. The PCR employed 60 Vbeta primers together with 13 Jbeta primers. Using immunoSEQ multiplex PCR, the repertoire was profiled, and TCRdb retains in-frame clones only, with some absent. The table for this sample gives 150,000 to 200,000 clones. This specimen belongs to a study of cytomegalovirus exposure and HLA in healthy donors. Study findings and constraints: Earlier findings revealed that most TCR beta V segments proved productive either about 87% or about 30% of the time. The authors later found HLA-associated TCR beta chains more clonally expanded than equally common others. Cytomegalovirus association was listed for 164 TCR beta chains. Highly shared variants forming one cluster were likely a sequencing artifact.

The sample taken for sequencing was PBMCs. The TCR was taken from a young woman in good health and CMV-seropositive.

The CDR3 DNA reads TGTGCCGGTAGTAACAGGGACGGCGCTGAAGCTTTCTTT. Its protein is CAGSNRDGAEAFF. This chain uses TRBV19 with TRBJ1-1; the D gene is possibly TRBD1 (6 bases). This CDR3 contains 13 residues. CDR1 is LNHDA and CDR2 is SQIVND in the germline V gene (reference sequence). The whole variable domain, remainder taken from reference TRBV19 and TRBJ1-1, is DGGITQSPKYLFRKEGQNVTLSCEQNLNHDAMYWYRQDPGQGLRLIYYSQIVNDFQKGDIAEGYSVSREKKESFPLTVTSAQKNPTAFYLCAGSNRDGAEAFFGQGTRLTVV.